The source of this T cell receptor (beta chain) is a study of T cell repertoires in cytomegalovirus infection. TCRdb passed the reads through MiXCR, listing each CDR3 protein once. The repertoire consists of 110,000 or so distinct CDR3 sequences, with 30% to 35% occurring once and the leading ten covering 41%. Turning to this clonotype: What it recognizes is unknown.

Findings and caveats of the study: Of the TCR beta families, the public ones yielded a cumulative frequency that identified carriers of CMV plus the relevant HLA.

Germline V gene sequence: CDR1 LNHDA, CDR2 SQIVND (reference sequence). The CDR3 contains 15 residues. Between the trimmed V and J ends, which lost 7 bases and 1 base, there was a span of 16 bases. The rearrangement joins TRBV19 to TRBJ1-1; D is unclear. The specimen comprised CD8+ T cells from cultured PBMCs, sampled from culture after CMV antigen stimulation. The TCR sequence derives from a human donor in good health (CMV status not recorded). Some clones in this sample may be carry-over from other donors' samples. Here the CDR3 reads CASTNSLPQNTEAFF. In DNA form, the CDR3 reads TGTGCCAGTACCAACAGCCTTCCACAGAACACTGAAGCTTTCTTT. Based on the CDR3 plus reference TRBV19 and TRBJ1-1, the full variable domain is DGGITQSPKYLFRKEGQNVTLSCEQNLNHDAMYWYRQDPGQGLRLIYYSQIVNDFQKGDIAEGYSVSREKKESFPLTVTSAQKNPTAFYLCASTNSLPQNTEAFFGQGTRLTVV.